The 2 T cell receptor beta chains listed next were all sequenced from one sample in a study of blood T cell repertoires in COVID-19. The method was immunoSEQ multiplex PCR; TCRdb's version includes in-frame clones alone and lacks a portion of them. The sample has under 450,000 clones, more than 70% seen once. Specimen: peripheral blood. These receptors all stem from a woman aged 50 to 65 with COVID-19, enrolled during active disease.

This clone was seen just once. The chain links TRBV5-1 to TRBJ1-4; TRBD1 is a possible D gene (5 bases). The V and J ends lost 9 bases and 4 bases respectively, with 19 bases between them. CDR1 and CDR2 (germline): SGHRS, YFSETQ. The CDR3 has 15 amino acids. The CDR3 nucleotides are TGCGCCACCTCTCCCAGAGGGGAGGATAATGAAAAACTGTTTTTT. Protein: CATSPRGEDNEKLFF.

The chain couples TRBV5-6 to TRBJ2-2, with 9 positions matching TRBD1. Germline CDR1 SGHDT, CDR2 YYEEEE. The CDR3 is made up of 15 amino acids. J lost 4 bases, V lost 3 bases, and 4 bases had no gene match. The CDR3 coding sequence is TGTGCCAGCAGCTCCGGGACAGGGATCACCGGGGAGCTGTTTTTT. Amino acids: CASSSGTGITGELFF. Using reference TRBV5-6 and TRBJ2-2 for the parts outside the CDR3, the full variable domain is DAGVTQSPTHLIKTRGQQVTLRCSPKSGHDTVSWYQQALGQGPQFIFQYYEEEERQRGNFPDRFSGHQFPNYSSELNVNALLLGDSALYLCASSSGTGITGELFFGEGSRLTVL.